These T cell receptor beta chains were read from a single sample in a study of T cell changes during pregnancy in multiple sclerosis. Clones were read by immunoSEQ multiplex PCR, and TCRdb kept only the in-frame ones, dropping some. The data show fewer than 40,000 clones, about nine tenths seen once. The material sequenced was CD4+ T cells from peripheral blood mononuclear cells, taken after pregnancy. These receptor sequences come from a female donor in good health, enrolled as a control in a pregnancy study. Both conserved end residues are part of each CDR3. D genes are given only for firm matches. Expanded clones are given a class, and other clones once, few, many or no size at all.

>TRBJ1-2|TRBD1|TRBV6-6|-
TGTGCCAGCAGTTACACGGGACAGACCAATAATGGCTACACCTTC
CASSYTGQTNNGYTF
>TRBJ2-2|TRBD1|TRBV6-1|once
TGTGCCAGCATCCAGGACAGGGTCACCGGGGAGCTGTTTTTT
CASIQDRVTGELFF
>TRBJ1-1|-|TRBV6-5|-
TGTGCCAGCAGCCCAACCCTACAGGGTTCAGCTTTCTTT
CASSPTLQGSAFF
>TRBJ1-3|TRBD1|TRBV10-3|-
TGTGCCATGAGGACAGGGGGGACTGGAAACACCATATATTTT
CAMRTGGTGNTIYF
>TRBJ1-1|-|TRBV9|-
TGTGCCAGCAGCGTGGGACATAACACTGAAGCTTTCTTT
CASSVGHNTEAFF
>TRBJ1-2|-|TRBV7-9|-
TGTGCCAGCAGCTCCCCCTCCTATGGCTACACCTTC
CASSSPSYGYTF
>TRBJ1-2|TRBD1|TRBV7-2|-
TGTGCCAGCAGCCGAAGTCCCGGGACAGGGGTCATGGACTATGGCTACACCTTC
CASSRSPGTGVMDYGYTF
>TRBJ1-2|TRBD1|TRBV29-1|-
TGCAGCGTTGAAGGAGGGACAGGGGGCGCGGGGGGCTACACCTTC
CSVEGGTGGAGGYTF
>TRBJ2-3|TRBD1|TRBV2|-
TGTGCCAGCAGCCCGGACAGGAGCACAGATACGCAGTATTTT
CASSPDRSTDTQYF
>TRBJ2-2|TRBD1|TRBV19|-
TGTGCCAGTAGTGTAGACAGGGGCGCCGGGGAGCTGTTTTTT
CASSVDRGAGELFF
>TRBJ1-1|TRBD1|TRBV27|-
TGTGCCAGCAAACGGACAGGGAGCACTGAAGCTTTCTTT
CASKRTGSTEAFF
>TRBJ2-5|-|TRBV5-1|-
TGCGCCAGCAGCTTGGCGGTCGGGAGTCCGGGGGAGACCCAGTACTTC
CASSLAVGSPGETQYF
>TRBJ2-3|-|TRBV5-1|-
TGCGCCAGCAGGTGGGGTGGAATGAGCAGGGGCACAGATACGCAGTATTTT
CASRWGGMSRGTDTQYF
>TRBJ1-1|-|TRBV9|-
TGTGCCAGCAGCTCTGCAACCAGGGGCACCAACACTGAAGCTTTCTTT
CASSSATRGTNTEAFF
>TRBJ1-2|-|TRBV7-9|-
TGTGCCAGCAGCTTAAATCAGGGTATTGCTGGGAACTATGGCTACACCTTC
CASSLNQGIAGNYGYTF
>TRBJ2-7|-|TRBV4-3|-
TGCGCCAGCAGCCAAGGGCTTACCAGCTCCTACGAGCAGTACTTC
CASSQGLTSSYEQYF